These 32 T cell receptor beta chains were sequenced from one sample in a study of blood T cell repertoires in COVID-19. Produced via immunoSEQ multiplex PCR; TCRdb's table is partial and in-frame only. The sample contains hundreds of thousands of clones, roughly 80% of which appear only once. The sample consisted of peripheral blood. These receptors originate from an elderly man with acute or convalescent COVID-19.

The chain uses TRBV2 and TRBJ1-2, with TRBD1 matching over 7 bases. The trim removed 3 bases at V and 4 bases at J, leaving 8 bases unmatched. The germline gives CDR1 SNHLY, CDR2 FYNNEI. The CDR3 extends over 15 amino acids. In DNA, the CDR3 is TGTGCCAGCAGTGACCCAAACAGGGGCGCCTATGGCTACACCTTC. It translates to CASSDPNRGAYGYTF. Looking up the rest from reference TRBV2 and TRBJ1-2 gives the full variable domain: EPEVTQTPSHQVTQMGQEVILRCVPISNHLYFYWYRQILGQKVEFLVSFYNNEISEKSEIFDDQFSVERPDGSNFTLKIRSTKLEDSAMYFCASSDPNRGAYGYTFGSGTRLTVV.

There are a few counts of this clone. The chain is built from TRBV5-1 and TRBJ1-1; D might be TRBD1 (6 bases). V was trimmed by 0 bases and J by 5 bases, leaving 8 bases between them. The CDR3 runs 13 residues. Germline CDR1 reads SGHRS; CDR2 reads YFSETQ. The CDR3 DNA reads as TGCGCCAGCAGCTTGGACAGGGTAACTGAAGCTTTCTTT. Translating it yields CASSLDRVTEAFF.

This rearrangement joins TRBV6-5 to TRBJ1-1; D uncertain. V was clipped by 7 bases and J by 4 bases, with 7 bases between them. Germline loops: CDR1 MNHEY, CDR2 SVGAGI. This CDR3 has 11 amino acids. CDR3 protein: CASKRGTEAFF. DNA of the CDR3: TGTGCCAGCAAACGGGGCACTGAAGCTTTCTTT.

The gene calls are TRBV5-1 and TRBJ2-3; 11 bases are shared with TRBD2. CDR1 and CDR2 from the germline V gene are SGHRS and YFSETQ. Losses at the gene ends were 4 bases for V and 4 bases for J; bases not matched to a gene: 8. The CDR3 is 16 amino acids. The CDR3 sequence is CASSAQTSGNSDTQYF. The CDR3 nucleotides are TGCGCCAGCAGCGCGCAGACTAGCGGGAACTCAGATACGCAGTATTTT.

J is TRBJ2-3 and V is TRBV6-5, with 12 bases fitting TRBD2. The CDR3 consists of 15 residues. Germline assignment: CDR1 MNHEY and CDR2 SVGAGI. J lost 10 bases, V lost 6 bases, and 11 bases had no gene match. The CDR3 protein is CASSPLAGGGPSQYF. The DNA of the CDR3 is TGTGCCAGCAGCCCACTAGCGGGGGGCGGCCCATCGCAGTATTTT.

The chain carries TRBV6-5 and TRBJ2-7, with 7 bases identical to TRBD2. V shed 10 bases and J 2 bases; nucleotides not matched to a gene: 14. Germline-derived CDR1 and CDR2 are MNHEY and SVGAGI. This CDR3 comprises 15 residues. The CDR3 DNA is TGTGCCACCAGGAGTGCGGGGAGGGGAGCCTACGAGCAGTACTTC. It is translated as CATRSAGRGAYEQYF.

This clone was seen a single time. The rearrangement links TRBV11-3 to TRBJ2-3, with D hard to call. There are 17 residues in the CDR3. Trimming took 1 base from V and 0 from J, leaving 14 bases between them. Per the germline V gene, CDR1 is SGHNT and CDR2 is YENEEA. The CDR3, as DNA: TGTGCCAGCAGCTTAGGGCGGAAGACGCCTAGCACAGATACGCAGTATTTT. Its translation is CASSLGRKTPSTDTQYF.

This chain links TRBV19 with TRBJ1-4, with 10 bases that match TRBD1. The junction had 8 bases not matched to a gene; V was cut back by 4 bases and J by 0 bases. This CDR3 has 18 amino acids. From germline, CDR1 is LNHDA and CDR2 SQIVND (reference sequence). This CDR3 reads CASSKTGGPDATNEKLFF. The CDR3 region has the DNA TGTGCCAGTAGTAAGACAGGGGGCCCTGATGCAACTAATGAAAAACTGTTTTTT.

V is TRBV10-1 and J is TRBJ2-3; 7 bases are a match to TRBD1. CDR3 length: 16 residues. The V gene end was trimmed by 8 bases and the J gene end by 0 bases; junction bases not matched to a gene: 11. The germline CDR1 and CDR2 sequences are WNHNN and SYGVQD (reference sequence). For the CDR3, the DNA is TGCGCCAGCTCCCGGACAGGAACCTCTAGCACAGATACGCAGTATTTT. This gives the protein CASSRTGTSSTDTQYF.

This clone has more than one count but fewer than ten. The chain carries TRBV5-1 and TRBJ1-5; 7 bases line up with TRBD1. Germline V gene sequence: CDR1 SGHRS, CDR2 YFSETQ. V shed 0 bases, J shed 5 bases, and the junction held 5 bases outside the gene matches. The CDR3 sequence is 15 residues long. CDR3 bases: TGCGCCAGCAGCTTGGACAGGGGTTATGATCAGCCCCAGCATTTT. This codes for CASSLDRGYDQPQHF.

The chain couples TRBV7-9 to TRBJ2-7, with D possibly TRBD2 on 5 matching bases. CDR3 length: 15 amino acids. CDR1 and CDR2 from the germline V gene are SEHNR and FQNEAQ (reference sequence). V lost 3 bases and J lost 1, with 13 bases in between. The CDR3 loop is CASSFGAARSYEQYF. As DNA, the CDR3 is TGTGCCAGCAGCTTCGGAGCGGCCCGATCCTACGAGCAGTACTTC.

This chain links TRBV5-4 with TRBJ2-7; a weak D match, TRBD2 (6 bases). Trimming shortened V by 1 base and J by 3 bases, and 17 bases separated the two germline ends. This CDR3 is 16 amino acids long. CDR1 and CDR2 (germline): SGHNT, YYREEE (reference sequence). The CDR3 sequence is CASSLSPGTFLYEQYF. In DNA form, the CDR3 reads TGTGCCAGCAGCTTGAGCCCTGGGACTTTTCTCTACGAGCAGTACTTC. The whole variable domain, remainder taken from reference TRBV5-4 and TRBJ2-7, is ETGVTQSPTHLIKTRGQQVTLRCSSQSGHNTVSWYQQALGQGPQFIFQYYREEENGRGNFPPRFSGLQFPNYSSELNVNALELDDSALYLCASSLSPGTFLYEQYFGPGTRLTVT.

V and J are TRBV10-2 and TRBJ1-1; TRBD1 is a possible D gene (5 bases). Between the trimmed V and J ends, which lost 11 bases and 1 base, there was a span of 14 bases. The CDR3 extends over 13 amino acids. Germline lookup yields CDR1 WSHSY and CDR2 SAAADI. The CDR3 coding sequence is TGCGCCGTCTCCGCGACAGAGAACACTGAAGCTTTCTTT. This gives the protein CAVSATENTEAFF.

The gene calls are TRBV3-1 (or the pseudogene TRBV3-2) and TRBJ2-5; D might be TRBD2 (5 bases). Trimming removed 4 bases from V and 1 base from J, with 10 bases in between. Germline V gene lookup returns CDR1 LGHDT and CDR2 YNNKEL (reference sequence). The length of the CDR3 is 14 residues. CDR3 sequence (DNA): TGTGCCAGCAGCCGCCTCGGGATCCAAGAGACCCAGTACTTC. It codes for CASSRLGIQETQYF.

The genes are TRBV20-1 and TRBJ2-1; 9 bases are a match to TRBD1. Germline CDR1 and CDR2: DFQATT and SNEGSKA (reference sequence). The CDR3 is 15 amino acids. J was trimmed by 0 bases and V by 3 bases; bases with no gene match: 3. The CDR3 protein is CSASTGGVSYNEQFF. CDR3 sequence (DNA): TGCAGTGCTAGTACAGGGGGCGTCTCCTACAATGAGCAGTTCTTC.

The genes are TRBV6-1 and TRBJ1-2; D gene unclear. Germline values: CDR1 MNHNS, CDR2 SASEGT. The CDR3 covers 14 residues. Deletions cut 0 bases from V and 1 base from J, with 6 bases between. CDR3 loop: CASSEAGINYGYTF. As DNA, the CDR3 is TGTGCCAGCAGTGAAGCCGGGATTAACTATGGCTACACCTTC.

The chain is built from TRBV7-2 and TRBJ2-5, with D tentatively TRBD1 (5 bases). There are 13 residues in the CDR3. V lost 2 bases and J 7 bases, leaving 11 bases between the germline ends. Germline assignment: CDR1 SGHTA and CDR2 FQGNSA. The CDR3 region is CASSLSPQGTQYF. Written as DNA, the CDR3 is TGTGCCAGCAGCTTAAGTCCTCAGGGGACCCAGTACTTC.

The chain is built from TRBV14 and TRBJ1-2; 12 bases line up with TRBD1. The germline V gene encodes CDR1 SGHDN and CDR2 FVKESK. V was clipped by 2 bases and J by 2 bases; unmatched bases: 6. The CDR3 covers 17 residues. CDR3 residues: CASSQFGTGGANYGYTF. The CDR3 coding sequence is TGTGCCAGCAGCCAATTCGGGACAGGGGGCGCAAACTATGGCTACACCTTC.

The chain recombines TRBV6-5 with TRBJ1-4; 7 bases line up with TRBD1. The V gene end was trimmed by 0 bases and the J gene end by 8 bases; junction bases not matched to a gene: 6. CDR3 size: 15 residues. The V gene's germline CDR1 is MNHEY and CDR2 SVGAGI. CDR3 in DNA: TGTGCCAGCAGTTACTCGAACAGGGGAAAAGAAAAACTGTTTTTT. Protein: CASSYSNRGKEKLFF.

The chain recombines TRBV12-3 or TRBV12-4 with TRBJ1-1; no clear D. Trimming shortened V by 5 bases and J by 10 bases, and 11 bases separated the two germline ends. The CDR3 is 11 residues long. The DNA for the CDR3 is TGTGCCAGCAGTACCCGGTTCGGAGCTTTCTTT. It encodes CASSTRFGAFF.

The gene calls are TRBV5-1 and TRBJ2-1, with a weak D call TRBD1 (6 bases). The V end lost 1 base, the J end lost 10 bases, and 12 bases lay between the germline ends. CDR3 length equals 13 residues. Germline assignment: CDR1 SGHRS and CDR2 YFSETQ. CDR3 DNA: TGCGCCAGCAGCTTGAACAGGGTCATCGAGCAGTTCTTC. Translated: CASSLNRVIEQFF.

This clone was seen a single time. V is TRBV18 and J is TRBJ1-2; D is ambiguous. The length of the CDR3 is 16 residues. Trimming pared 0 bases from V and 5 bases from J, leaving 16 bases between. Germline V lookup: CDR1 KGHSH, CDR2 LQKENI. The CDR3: CASSPPRGPSGYGYTF. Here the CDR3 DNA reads TGTGCCAGCTCACCACCGCGCGGACCCTCGGGGTATGGCTACACCTTC.

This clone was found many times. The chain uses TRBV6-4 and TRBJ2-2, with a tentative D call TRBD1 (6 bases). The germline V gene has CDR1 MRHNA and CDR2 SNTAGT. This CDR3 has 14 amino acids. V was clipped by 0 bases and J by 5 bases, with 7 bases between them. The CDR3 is CASSDSGGTGELFF. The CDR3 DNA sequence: TGTGCCAGCAGTGACTCAGGGGGTACCGGGGAGCTGTTTTTT.

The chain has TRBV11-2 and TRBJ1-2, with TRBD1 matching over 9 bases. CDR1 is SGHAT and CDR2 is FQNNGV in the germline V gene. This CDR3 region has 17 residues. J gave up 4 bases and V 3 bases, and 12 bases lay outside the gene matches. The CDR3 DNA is TGTGCCAGCAGCTTCTCGCCGGACAGGGGATGGAGCTATGGCTACACCTTC. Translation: CASSFSPDRGWSYGYTF.

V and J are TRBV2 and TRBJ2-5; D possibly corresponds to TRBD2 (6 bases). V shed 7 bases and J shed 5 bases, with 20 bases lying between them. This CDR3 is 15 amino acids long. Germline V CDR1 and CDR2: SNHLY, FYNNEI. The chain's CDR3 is CASTRGAGSKETQYF. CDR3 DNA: TGTGCCAGCACCAGAGGGGCGGGGTCGAAGGAGACCCAGTACTTC.

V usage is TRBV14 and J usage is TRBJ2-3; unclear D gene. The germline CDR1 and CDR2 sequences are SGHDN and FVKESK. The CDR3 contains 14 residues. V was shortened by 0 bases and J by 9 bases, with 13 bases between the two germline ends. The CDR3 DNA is TGTGCCAGCAGCCAAGATCAACCCAGTTTGACGCAGTATTTT. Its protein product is CASSQDQPSLTQYF.

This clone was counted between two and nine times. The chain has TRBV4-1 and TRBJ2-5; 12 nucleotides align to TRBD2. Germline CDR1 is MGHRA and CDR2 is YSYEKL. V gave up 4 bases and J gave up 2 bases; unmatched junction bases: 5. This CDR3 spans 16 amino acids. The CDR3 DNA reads TGCGCCAGCAGCCTTGGGACTAGCGGGTCGCAAGAGACCCAGTACTTC. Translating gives CASSLGTSGSQETQYF.

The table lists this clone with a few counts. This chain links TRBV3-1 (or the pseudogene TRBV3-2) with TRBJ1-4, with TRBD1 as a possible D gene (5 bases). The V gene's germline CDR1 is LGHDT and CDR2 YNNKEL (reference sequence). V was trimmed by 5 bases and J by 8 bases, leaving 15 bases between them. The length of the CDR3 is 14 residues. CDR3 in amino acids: CASSYSGTGEKLFF. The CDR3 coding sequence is TGTGCCAGCAGCTACTCCGGGACTGGAGAAAAACTGTTTTTT.

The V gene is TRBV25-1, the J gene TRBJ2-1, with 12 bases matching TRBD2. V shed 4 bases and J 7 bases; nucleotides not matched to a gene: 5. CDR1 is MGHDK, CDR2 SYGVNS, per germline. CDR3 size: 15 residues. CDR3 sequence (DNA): TGTGCCAGCAGTGGTCGACTAGCGGGAGTGAATGAGCAGTTCTTC. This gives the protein CASSGRLAGVNEQFF.

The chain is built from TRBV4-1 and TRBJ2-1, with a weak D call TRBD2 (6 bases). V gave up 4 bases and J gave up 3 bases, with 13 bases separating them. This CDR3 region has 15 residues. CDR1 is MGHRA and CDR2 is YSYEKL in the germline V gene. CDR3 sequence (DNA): TGCGCCAGCAGCCCTTTGGGACTTCTCTACAATGAGCAGTTCTTC. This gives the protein CASSPLGLLYNEQFF.

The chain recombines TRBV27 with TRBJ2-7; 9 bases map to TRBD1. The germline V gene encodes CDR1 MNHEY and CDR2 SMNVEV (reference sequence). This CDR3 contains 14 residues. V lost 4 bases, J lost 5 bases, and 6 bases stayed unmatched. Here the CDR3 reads CASSSGQGSHEQYF. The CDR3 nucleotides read TGTGCCAGCAGTTCGGGACAGGGCAGTCACGAGCAGTACTTC.

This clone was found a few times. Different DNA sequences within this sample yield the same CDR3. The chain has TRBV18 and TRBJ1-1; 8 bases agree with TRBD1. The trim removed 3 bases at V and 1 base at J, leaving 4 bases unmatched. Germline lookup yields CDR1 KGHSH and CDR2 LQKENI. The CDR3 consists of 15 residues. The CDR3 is CASSPSGTGNTEAFF. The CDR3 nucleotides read TGTGCCAGCTCACCCTCCGGGACAGGGAACACTGAAGCTTTCTTT.